Shown below are 18 T cell receptor beta chains from a single sample sequenced in a study of tumor-infiltrating lymphocytes in primary liver carcinoma. With a constant-region primer, TCR beta cDNA was made from roughly 500 ng of total RNA. Slightly modified ARM-PCR, run as three nested multiplex PCR rounds, produced the TCR beta libraries. TRBV1-TRBV30 forward primers and a C-beta reverse primer were used in the first two PCR rounds, which each ran for around 11 cycles. A single record per CDR3 protein comes from TCRdb applying MiXCR to the multiplex PCR reads. The repertoire includes about 210,000 distinct CDR3 sequences, 85% of them detected once, and roughly 18% sits in the top ten. The study co-extracted DNA and RNA from about 20-30 mg of unsorted bulk tissue. Source material: tumor tissue from primary liver carcinoma. The receptors were sampled from a man aged 35 to 55 with primary liver carcinoma and hepatitis B virus infection.

The rearrangement joins TRBV6-1 to TRBJ1-4; D is uncertain. The germline V and J ends were trimmed by 4 bases and 0 bases, with 12 bases remaining between them. From germline, CDR1 is MNHNS and CDR2 SASEGT. The CDR3 totals 16 residues. CDR3 sequence (DNA): TGTGCCAGCAGTGGAGCGGGTGTGACAACTAATGAAAAACTGTTTTTT. This gives the protein CASSGAGVTTNEKLFF.

The CDR3: CATSRGHDQPQHF. The CDR3 nucleotides are TGTGCCACCAGCAGAGGCCACGATCAGCCCCAGCATTTT. This chain links TRBV15 with TRBJ1-5; D gene unclear. Trimming removed 1 base at V and 5 bases at J, with 6 bases between. In germline, CDR1 is LNHNV, CDR2 YYDKDF (reference sequence). The CDR3 loop spans 13 amino acids.

About this clonotype: A junction boundary mismatches the germline segment, possibly from a read error. The chain is built from TRBV29-1 and TRBJ1-5; D remains unclear. The CDR3 totals 12 residues. From germline, CDR1 is SQVTM and CDR2 ANQGSEA. This CDR3 is CRVGEHGQPQHF. CDR3 DNA sequence: TGCAGGGTTGGGGAACACGGGCAGCCCCAGCATTTT.

Comment on this clonotype: The junction differs from germline at one of its ends, possibly a read error. V usage is TRBV11-3 and J usage is TRBJ2-1, with D possibly being TRBD1 (5 bases). The CDR3 length is 13 residues. CDR1 SGHNT and CDR2 YENEEA come from the germline V gene. The CDR3 DNA is TGCGCCAACAGGCCGCGAACGATGGATGAGCAGTTCTTC. This translates into CANRPRTMDEQFF.

A note on this clonotype: At one end the junction does not follow the germline gene, possibly because of a read error. The chain uses TRBV11-2 and TRBJ2-1; possible D gene TRBD2, 5 bases. The CDR3 totals 15 residues. Germline V gene sequence: CDR1 SGHAT, CDR2 FQNNGV. This chain's CDR3 is CAGKIGGSSYDEQFF. The CDR3 DNA follows: TGTGCCGGCAAAATCGGTGGGAGCTCCTACGATGAGCAGTTCTTC.

This clonotype came up once. One end of the junction does not line up with germline, which may come from a read error. The chain employs TRBV6-2 or TRBV6-3 and TRBJ1-5, with D tentatively TRBD1 (5 bases). Germline-derived CDR1 and CDR2 are MNHEY and SVGEGT. This CDR3 is 14 amino acids long. The DNA of the CDR3 is TGTGCCAGCAGTTCCGGGGGAACCATTCAGCCACAGCATTTT. Encoded protein: CASSSGGTIQPQHF.

This chain links TRBV29-1 with TRBJ1-1; D ambiguous. CDR1 and CDR2 from the germline V gene are SQVTM and ANQGSEA. The CDR3 is made up of 15 amino acids. The V end was cut by 7 bases, the J end by 7 bases, with 25 bases between. CDR3 nucleotides: TGCAGCGCTTCCCCGGGTTGGGCAATGGGCATTGAAGCTTTCTTT. This encodes CSASPGWAMGIEAFF.

In the case of this clonotype: A much bigger clone sits one base away, suggesting this may be a read error. CDR3 in DNA: TGCTCCAGCCGACAGGGAGCTGGATGGGAGCAGTACTTC. This sequence encodes CSSRQGAGWEQYF. The chain uses TRBV5-1 and TRBJ2-7, with 7 bases that match TRBD1. This CDR3 spans 13 amino acids. Germline V CDR1 and CDR2: SGHRS, YFSETQ. Drawing the rest from reference TRBV5-1 and TRBJ2-7, the complete variable domain is KAGVTQTPRYLIKTRGQQVTLSCSPISGHRSVSWYQQTPGQGLQFLFEYFSETQRNKGNFPGRFSGRQFSNSRSEMNVSTLELGDSALYLCSSRQGAGWEQYFGPGTRLTVT.

About this clonotype: A read error may account for a junction end that differs from germline. The rearrangement joins TRBV11-2 to TRBJ2-1; 7 nucleotides align to TRBD2. Germline lookup yields CDR1 SGHAT and CDR2 FQNNGV. This CDR3 contains 17 residues. CDR3 bases: TGCGCCAGCTGCTTAGATAGGGGCGGGAGATTCTACAATGAGCAGTTCTTC. Translating gives CASCLDRGGRFYNEQFF.

As concerns this clonotype: At one end, the junction sequence differs from germline, possibly due to a read error. The rearrangement uses TRBV11-2 and TRBJ2-1, with no clear D. The CDR3 has 16 amino acids. Germline loops: CDR1 SGHAT, CDR2 FQNNGV. The DNA of the CDR3 is TGTGCCAGCACAAGTAGCAGGAGCCCAGAGAGCTATGATCAGTTCTTC. This gives the protein CASTSSRSPESYDQFF. Complete variable domain (other parts from reference TRBV11-2 and TRBJ2-1): EAGVAQSPRYKIIEKRQSVAFWCNPISGHATLYWYQQILGQGPKLLIQFQNNGVVDDSQLPKDRFSAERLKGVDSTLKIQPAKLEDSAVYLCASTSSRSPESYDQFFGPGTRLTVL.

With regard to this clonotype: Since no conserved phenylalanine or tryptophan closes the CDR3, a read error is the likely cause. Because the CDR3's place on the DNA is in doubt, the DNA is left out and the CDR3 is given as listed by TCRdb. This chain joins TRBV14 and TRBJ2-1; TRBD2 reflects the table's D call only, with no check against the DNA. The CDR3 is 16 residues long, counting both termini. In germline, CDR1 is SGHDN, CDR2 FVKESK. The CDR3 here is CASSAIAGWVNNERFL.

In regard to this clonotype: The junction and the germline gene differ at one end; a read error may be behind it. The chain is built from TRBV30 and TRBJ1-2; D gene ambiguous. CDR3 size: 12 residues. CDR1 is GTSNPN and CDR2 is SVGIG in the germline V gene (reference sequence). The CDR3 DNA reads TGTGCCCGGAGTGGTCAGATCTATGTCTACACCTTC. This codes for CARSGQIYVYTF.

A word on this clonotype: Sequence at one end of the junction differs from germline and may be a read error. This sequence joins TRBV6-5 and TRBJ2-7; 9 positions agree with TRBD1. This CDR3 has 14 amino acids. Germline values: CDR1 MNHEY, CDR2 SVGAGI. CDR3 amino acids: CTSSYDRGGPVQYF. CDR3 coding DNA: TGTACCAGCAGTTACGACAGGGGGGGCCCCGTGCAGTACTTC.

A note on this clonotype: Sequence at one end of the junction differs from germline and may be a read error. This CDR3 is CASNQEEYLETQYF. The DNA for the CDR3 is TGCGCCAGCAACCAAGAGGAGTACTTGGAGACCCAATACTTC. The chain carries TRBV4-3 and TRBJ2-5; D unclear. Germline CDR1 and CDR2: LGHNA and YSLEER. This CDR3 contains 14 residues.

Comments on this clonotype: This may be a read error: a much more frequent sequence differs by one nucleotide. This chain joins TRBV6-4 and TRBJ2-2; no firm D call. The CDR3 is 14 residues long. Germline-derived CDR1 and CDR2 are MRHNA and SNTAGT. The CDR3 nucleotides are TGTGTCAGCAGTGCCCAGTCCCTCGCCGGGGAGCTGTTTTTT. Protein: CVSSAQSLAGELFF.

Note on this clonotype: This is likely a read error, given that the CDR3 carries no conserved phenylalanine or tryptophan at its end. V and J are TRBV10-3 and TRBJ2-1; 14 bases are a match to TRBD2. CDR1 and CDR2 (germline): ENHRY, SYGVKD. The CDR3 runs 15 residues. Trimming cost V 7 bases and J 10 bases; bases outside gene matches: 9. CDR3 sequence: CAITATSGRAAEQFL. In nucleotides, the CDR3 is TGTGCCATCACTGCGACTAGCGGGAGGGCCGCGGAGCAGTTCTTA.

This chain joins TRBV28 and TRBJ2-2; D uncertain. The CDR3 is 15 residues long. Germline CDR1 reads MDHEN; CDR2 reads SYDVKM. V lost 6 bases, J lost 2 bases, and 13 bases lay in between. The CDR3 nucleotides are TGTGCCAGCAGGACCCCGCGGCGAAACACCGGGGAGCTGTTTTTT. Translating it yields CASRTPRRNTGELFF.

As regards this clonotype: The conserved phenylalanine or tryptophan is not found at the CDR3 terminus, so this likely reflects a read error. Because the CDR3's place on the DNA is in doubt, the DNA is left out and the CDR3 is given as listed by TCRdb. The V call is TRBV6-1, the J call TRBJ2-5; no check of the table's D call, TRBD1, against the DNA was made. Both ends counted, the CDR3 spans 12 residues. Germline V gene sequence: CDR1 MNHNS, CDR2 SASEGT. The CDR3 here is CASSEEGQRGYL.